Listed here are 4 T cell receptor beta chains from one sample, sequenced in a study of cytomegalovirus exposure and HLA in healthy donors. Primers for the PCR totalled 60 Vbeta and 13 Jbeta. Assay used: immunoSEQ multiplex PCR; TCRdb lists only in-frame clones, some missing. The top ten clones hold approximately 2% of a sample with roughly 190,000 clones, 77% of them seen once. What was sequenced was PBMCs. These receptors all come from a woman between 25 and 40 years old in good health and CMV-seropositive.

J is TRBJ1-5 and V is TRBV6-6; TRBD1 is a possible D gene (6 bases). V lost 8 bases to trimming and J lost 3 bases, with 14 bases between them. Per germline, CDR1 MNHNY and CDR2 SVGAGI (reference sequence). The CDR3 is made up of 14 amino acids. The CDR3 nucleotides read TGTGCCAGCGTAGGGGGATTGAACAATCAGCCCCAGCATTTT. Its translation: CASVGGLNNQPQHF.

A remark on this clone: The germline gene is not matched at one end of the junction; a read error may be the cause. Other DNA sequences in this specimen translate into the identical CDR3. This chain connects TRBV6-6 to TRBJ2-7, with 9 bases fitting TRBD1. The germline V gene encodes CDR1 MNHNY and CDR2 SVGAGI (reference sequence). The CDR3 contains 15 residues. The CDR3: CASSQRQGGPYEQYF. In DNA, the CDR3 is TGCGCCAGCAGTCAACGACAGGGGGGCCCCTACGAGCAGTACTTC.

Only a few counts were recorded for this clone. The rearrangement joins TRBV6-5 to TRBJ2-7; 9 nucleotides agree with TRBD2. There are 16 residues in the CDR3. Unmatched junction bases numbered 5, after V lost 2 bases and J lost 0 bases. Germline-derived CDR1 and CDR2 are MNHEY and SVGAGI. CDR3 coding DNA: TGTGCCAGCAGTTACCTGACTAGCGGACTCTCCTACGAGCAGTACTTC. This gives the protein CASSYLTSGLSYEQYF.

In this sample, this clone turned up once. This rearrangement joins TRBV5-6 to TRBJ1-4; no firm D call. The CDR3 has 16 amino acids. Trimming removed 4 bases at V and 5 bases at J, with 18 bases between. Germline CDR1 SGHDT, CDR2 YYEEEE. The CDR3 DNA reads as TGTGCCAGCAGCCCATTCAGGTCGCTTTTAAATGAAAAACTGTTTTTT. Protein sequence: CASSPFRSLLNEKLFF.